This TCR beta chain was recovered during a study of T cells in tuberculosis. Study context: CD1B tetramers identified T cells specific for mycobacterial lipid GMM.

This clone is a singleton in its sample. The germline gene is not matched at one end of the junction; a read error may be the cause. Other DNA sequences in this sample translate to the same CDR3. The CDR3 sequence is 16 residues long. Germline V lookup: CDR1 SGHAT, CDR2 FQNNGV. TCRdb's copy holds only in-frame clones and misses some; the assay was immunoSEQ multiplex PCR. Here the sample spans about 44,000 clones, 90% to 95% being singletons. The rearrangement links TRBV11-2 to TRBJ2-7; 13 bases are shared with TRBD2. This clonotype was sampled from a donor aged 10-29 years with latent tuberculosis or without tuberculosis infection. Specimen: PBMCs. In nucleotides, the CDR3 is TGTGCCAGCAGCTTAGAGGGACTAGCGGGGTTGAGGGAGCAGTACTTT. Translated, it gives CASSLEGLAGLREQYF.